Sequencing of this T cell receptor (beta chain) was carried out in a study of T cell responses to AZD1222 COVID-19 vaccine. Broader study findings: The study identified only six AZD1222 recipients as seropositive at baseline. Donors, mostly white British, included more females; clonal diversity was possibly underestimated. Close to half of spike-specific TCRs reportedly recognize unmutated variant regions. Dominant at 160-218 and 743-854, vaccine-associated CD4 TCRs also spanned spike.

Concerning this clone: What it binds is unknown.

This table comes from immunoSEQ multiplex PCR, and its TCRdb copy is limited to in-frame clones, with some not included. The sample holds some 180,000 clones; around nine tenths are singletons and the top ten take 1.6%. There are 13 residues in the CDR3. V lost 6 bases and J lost 2, with 10 bases in between. This chain connects TRBV12-3 or TRBV12-4 to TRBJ1-2, with no clear D. The specimen comprised peripheral blood, sampled on day 0 of AZD1222 vaccination. This TCR was sampled from an adult in good health. The CDR3 loop is CASSPDGNYGYTF. The CDR3 DNA reads TGTGCCAGCAGCCCCGACGGGAACTATGGCTACACCTTC.